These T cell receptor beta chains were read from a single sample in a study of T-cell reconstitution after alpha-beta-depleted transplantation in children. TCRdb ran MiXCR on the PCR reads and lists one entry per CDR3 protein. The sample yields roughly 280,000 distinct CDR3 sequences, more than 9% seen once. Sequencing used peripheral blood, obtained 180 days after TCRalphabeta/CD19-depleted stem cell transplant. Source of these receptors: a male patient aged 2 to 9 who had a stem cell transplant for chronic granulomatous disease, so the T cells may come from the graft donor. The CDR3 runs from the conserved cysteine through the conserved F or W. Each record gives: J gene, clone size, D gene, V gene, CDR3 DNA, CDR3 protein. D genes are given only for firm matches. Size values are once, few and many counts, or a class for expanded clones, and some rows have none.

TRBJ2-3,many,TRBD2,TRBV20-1,TGCAGTGCTGGAGCGGGACTCAAAGAGGGAGATACGCAGTATTTT,CSAGAGLKEGDTQYF
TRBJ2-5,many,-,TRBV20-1,TGCAGTGCTAGAGAAAGCGGATCCGGGGAGACCCAGTACTTC,CSARESGSGETQYF
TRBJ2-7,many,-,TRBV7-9,TGTGCCAGCAGCTTACCAGGAACCTACGAGCAGTACTTC,CASSLPGTYEQYF
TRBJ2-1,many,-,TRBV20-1,TGCAGTGCTAGCGAACAGGCGGTGCCCAACAATGAGCAGTTCTTC,CSASEQAVPNNEQFF
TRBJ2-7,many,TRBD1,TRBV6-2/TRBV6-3,TGTGCCAGCAGACCCCCCGGACAGGTACGAGAGCAGTACTTC,CASRPPGQVREQYF
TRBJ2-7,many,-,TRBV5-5,TGTGCCAGCAGCTCGGCCCGGTTTACCTACGAGCAGTACTTC,CASSSARFTYEQYF
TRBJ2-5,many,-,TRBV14,TGTGCCAGCAGCCAAGTCGGGGGCCGATTCGGATGGGAGACCCAGTACTTC,CASSQVGGRFGWETQYF
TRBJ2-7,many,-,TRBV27,TGTGCCAGCAGTTTATCGATTATCCTGGAGTTGCACGAGCAGTACTTC,CASSLSIILELHEQYF
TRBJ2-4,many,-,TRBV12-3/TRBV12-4,TGTGCCAGCAGTTCCGCGGACATTCAGTACTTC,CASSSADIQYF
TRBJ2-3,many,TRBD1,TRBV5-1,TGCGCCAGCAGCTCGGACAGGAAAAGCACAGATACGCAGTATTTT,CASSSDRKSTDTQYF
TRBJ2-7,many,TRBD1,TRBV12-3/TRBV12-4,TGTGCCAGCAGTCCGTCGGACAGGGGGGCCTACGAGCAGTACTTC,CASSPSDRGAYEQYF
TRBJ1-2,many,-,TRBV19,TGTGCCAGCACCCCCCTATCCGGACCCATGGGGGGTTATGGCTACACCTTC,CASTPLSGPMGGYGYTF
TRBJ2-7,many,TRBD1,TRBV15,TGTGCCACCAGCAGAGGGGACAGGTCCGACGAGCAGTACTTC,CATSRGDRSDEQYF
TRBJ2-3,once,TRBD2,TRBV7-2,TGTGCCAGCAGCTCACCGACTAGCGCCTCAGATACGCAGTATTTT,CASSSPTSASDTQYF
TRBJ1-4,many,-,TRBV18,TGTGCCAGCTCCGGGGAAGGGTTTGGTGAAAAACTGTTTTTT,CASSGEGFGEKLFF
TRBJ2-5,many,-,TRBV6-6,TGTGCCAGCGGTGGACGACAAGAGACCCAGTACTTC,CASGGRQETQYF
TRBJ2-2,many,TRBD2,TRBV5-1,TGCGCCAGCAGCGGTACTAGCGGGCCTTCGAACACCGGGGAGCTGTTTTTT,CASSGTSGPSNTGELFF
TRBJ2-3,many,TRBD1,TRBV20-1,TGCAGTGCTAGGGGGGACAGGGGGAGTACAGATACGCAGTATTTT,CSARGDRGSTDTQYF
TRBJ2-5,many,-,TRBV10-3,TGTGCCATCAGTGAGCGAGGGATCCAAGAGACCCAGTACTTC,CAISERGIQETQYF
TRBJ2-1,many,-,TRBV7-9,TGTGCCAGCAGGGGGCGACACAATGAGCAGTTCTTC,CASRGRHNEQFF
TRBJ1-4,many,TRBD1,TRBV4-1,TGCGCCAGCAGCCAACGGACAGGCTCTAGCGAAAAACTGTTTTTT,CASSQRTGSSEKLFF
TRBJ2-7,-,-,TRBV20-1,TGCAGTGTTGGTCTGACTATAACCCCTACGAAGCAGTACTTC,CSVGLTITPTKQYF
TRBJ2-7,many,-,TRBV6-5,TGTGCCAGCAGTTACAACGATCGGAACGAGCAGTACTTC,CASSYNDRNEQYF
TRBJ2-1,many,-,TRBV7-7,TGTGCTAGCAGCTCCACCGGGGGCGCTGAGCAGTTCTTC,CASSSTGGAEQFF
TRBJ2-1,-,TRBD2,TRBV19,TGTGCCAGTAGTATGGGGACTAGCGGTAATGAGCAGTTCTTC,CASSMGTSGNEQFF
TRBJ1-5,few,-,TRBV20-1,TGCAGTGCTAGAGAAGGGATTAGCAATCAGCCCCAGCATTTT,CSAREGISNQPQHF
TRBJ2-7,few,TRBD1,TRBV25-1,TGTGCCAGCAGTGAATCGGGGGGACAGGGGAACCACGAGCAGTACTTC,CASSESGGQGNHEQYF
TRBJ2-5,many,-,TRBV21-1,TGTGCCAGCAGCGCCCGGGACAGGGGATATGAGACCCAGTACTTC,CASSARDRGYETQYF
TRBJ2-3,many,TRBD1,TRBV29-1,TGCAGCGTTGGAGGAGGGGACAGGGGCTCCACTTGGACAGATACGCAGTATTTT,CSVGGGDRGSTWTDTQYF
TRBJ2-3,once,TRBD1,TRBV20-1,TGCAGTGCTAGGGACAGGGGTGCACCGTTAGATACGCAGTATTTT,CSARDRGAPLDTQYF
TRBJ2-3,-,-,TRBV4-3,TGCGCCAGCAGCCAAGATCCTCGGGACATCACAGATACGCAGTATTTT,CASSQDPRDITDTQYF
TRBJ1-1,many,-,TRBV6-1,TGTGCCAGCAGTGAAGGTGGTGGGGTAAACACTGAAGCTTTCTTT,CASSEGGGVNTEAFF
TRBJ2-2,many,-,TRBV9,TGTGCCAGCAGCCTAGGAGAGTCCGGGGAGCTGTTTTTT,CASSLGESGELFF
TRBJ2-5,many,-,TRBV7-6,TGTGCCAGCAGCTTTCTAGGGGTAGAGACCCAGTACTTC,CASSFLGVETQYF